This T cell receptor beta chain was sequenced during a study of metastatic and nonmetastatic thyroid tumors. Study details: Repertoires from malignant and benign thyroid patients were compared across blood and tumor or nodule tissue.

Whole-study results and caveats: In blood and tumor, TCR beta diversity was reportedly significantly higher in malignant thyroid tumors than in benign nodules.

This clone occurred many times. Its target is not known. Prior to thyroid surgery, none of the patients had received any treatment. Using MiXCR, TCRdb re-called clones from the PCR reads. Found here are about 30,000 clones, around 22% of them singletons; the top ten hold about 2.5%. This sequence originates from a female donor with papillary thyroid cancer or a benign thyroid nodule (not recorded which). Some clones in this sample may be carry-over from other donors' samples. Material for sequencing was blood.

The CDR3 loop reads CASGGGQTQYF. In nucleotides, the CDR3 is TGTGCCAGCGGGGGCGGCCAGACCCAGTACTTC. The chain joins TRBV6-1 to TRBJ2-5; a weak D match, TRBD1 (6 bases). The CDR3 sequence is 11 residues long. The V and J ends lost 8 bases and 6 bases respectively, with 10 bases between them. The germline CDR1 and CDR2 sequences are MNHNS and SASEGT.